The T cell receptor (beta chain) under discussion was sequenced for a study of metastatic and nonmetastatic thyroid tumors. All patients reached thyroid surgery having received no treatment beforehand. With 6 bases clipped from V and 6 bases from J, the junction kept 3 bases outside the gene matches. Germline V gives CDR1 MNHEY, CDR2 SVGEGT. The CDR3 covers 12 residues. TCRdb reanalyzed the PCR reads with MiXCR. The sample holds some 35,000 clones, around 27% seen once. The sequenced material came from blood. The receptor was derived from a male donor with papillary thyroid cancer or a benign thyroid nodule (not recorded which). Some clones in this sample may be carry-over from other donors' samples. The chain is built from TRBV6-2 or TRBV6-3 and TRBJ2-7; TRBD1 matches 9 bases. The CDR3 nucleotides are TGTGCCAGCAGACAGGACAGGGGCGAGCAGTACTTC. Translated, it gives CASRQDRGEQYF.